The sequence of this T cell receptor beta chain was determined in a study of neurological immune-mediated disorders. Study-level findings and limits: The greatest TCR clonal expansion occurred in HTLV-1-associated myelopathy and the least in multiple sclerosis, which fell below healthy controls. The study found no CDR3 amino acid sequences shared by expanded clones across subjects, suggesting private repertoires in all groups.

This clonotype was detected many times. Its antigen remains unknown. Synthesis of cDNA was carried out by template-switch 5'RACE. The reaction used 10-nucleotide random UMIs. TCRdb fed the 5' RACE reads into MiXCR, producing one record per CDR3 protein. The sample shows 30,000 to 35,000 distinct CDR3 sequences, under 30% of them seen only once. The sequenced material came from CD4+ T cells from blood. The TCR was taken from a man in his forties or fifties with HTLV-1-associated myelopathy (HAM/TSP).

CDR3 DNA: TGTGCCACCGCCCATGGGTCGGGGAGGAATGAGCAGTTCTTC. Its translation is CATAHGSGRNEQFF. This chain connects TRBV24-1 to TRBJ2-1, with D tentatively TRBD2 (6 bases). There are 14 residues in the CDR3. V gave up 9 bases and J gave up 7 bases, with 18 bases separating them. Germline CDR1 reads KGHDR; CDR2 reads SFDVKD.